This paragraph covers one T cell receptor (beta chain) sequence. This clonotype was recorded a few times. No cognate antigen has been identified for it. No much larger clone exists at a distance of one base, and base qualities are not known. For unsorted PBMC libraries, 2 million PBMCs were used after storage in RNAlater at -80 degrees C until RNA extraction. Peripheral blood was subjected to Ficoll-Hypaque density gradient centrifugation to isolate PBMCs, which were then cryopreserved in liquid nitrogen. This specimen comes from a study of neurological immune-mediated disorders (dated by TCRdb to between 2018 and 2021). At the level of the whole study: Using UMI-based sequencing, the study compared peripheral blood TCR-beta repertoires from patients with HTLV-I-associated myelopathy (HAM/TSP), patients with multiple sclerosis, and healthy controls. The approximately 98 TCR-beta libraries included longitudinal samples, technical triplicates and paired sorted CD4+ and CD8+ T-cell subsets alongside PBMC samples. Of the 68 subjects in the cohort, around 14 were HAM/TSP patients, about 35 were multiple sclerosis patients, and some 20 were healthy controls.

cDNA synthesis used template-switch 5'RACE with a primer carrying a 10-nucleotide random unique molecular identifier tagging each TCR transcript. Every sequencing run yielded over 170 million TCR-beta sequences covering 15-18 subjects. Total RNA was extracted with the RNeasy kit. The KAPA Real-time Library Amplification kit was used to amplify TCR-beta VDJ regions with primers for the TCR constant region and the 5'RACE anchor. A first PCR added sample indexes and Illumina adaptors, after which a second PCR increased the library yield. After Ampure bead purification, the TCR product of roughly 650 bp was size-selected on a 2% E-gel SizeSelection system. Before pooling, libraries had their quality checked on a Bioanalyzer, their concentration measured with Qubit, and their quantity determined with the Kapa Library Quantification kit. An Illumina HiSeq 2500 sequenced the libraries paired-end 2 x 150 bp. To increase sequence diversity, about 25-30% phiX was spiked into each library pool. The source study handled its data this way. The UMI-based MiGEC pipeline processed quality-filtered reads and removed over 85% of raw TCR sequences during error correction. VDJ genes were aligned to IMGT germline references, and each clonotype was defined by a unique CDR3 amino acid sequence together with V-J genes. VDJtools evaluated clonal expansion, Shannon diversity and CDR3 relatedness (CalcPairwiseDistances, ClusterSamples); CLCbio workbench built phylogenetic trees. Using coefficient-of-variation modelling across technical triplicates, the study counted a clone as expanded if it had at least 8 unique UMIs. The public reads were run again by TCRdb, first through fastp at Q25 and then through MiXCR, and only productive beta chains were kept. Every entry covers one CDR3 protein and lists the most common genes and DNA from its rows. These V and J calls are TCRdb output, not the study's own analysis. The sample table lists about 24,000 distinct CDR3 sequences, 10% to 15% of them with a count of one. The ten largest clones capture around 16% of the sample.

Results the study describes overall, beyond this receptor: No identical CDR3 amino acid sequences were shared among expanded clones across subjects, suggesting private TCR-beta repertoires in all groups. TCR clonal expansion was highest in HAM/TSP patients and lowest in MS patients, with MS patients falling below even healthy controls.

The sequenced sample consisted of PBMCs. The receptor was isolated from a woman between 35 and 50 years old with HTLV-1-associated myelopathy (HAM/TSP).

CDR3 reads: CASSHIDGDSPLHF. The sequence in DNA is TGTGCCAGCAGCCACATCGATGGGGATTCACCCCTCCACTTT. Rearrangement joined TRBV3-1 to TRBJ1-6; there is no confident call for the D gene. Reading from cysteine to phenylalanine, the CDR3 counts 14 amino acids. CDR3 DNA only is kept here, 42 bases in frame from base 1. In the germline V gene (reference sequence), CDR1 corresponds to LGHDT and CDR2 to YNNKEL. V sheds 3 bases and J sheds 8 bases, leaving 11 bases between their ends.